These 28 T cell receptor beta chains came from one sample sequenced in a study of OX40 agonist ivuxolimab in advanced cancers. Generated by immunoSEQ multiplex PCR, the TCRdb table keeps only in-frame clones and is missing some. The sample gives 22,000 or so clones, about nine tenths of which show up once; just over 20% is in the top ten. This sample comprised CD4+ or CD8+ T cells sorted from blood, obtained in a trial of the OX40 agonist ivuxolimab. Receptors originate from an adult with an advanced solid tumor such as melanoma, head and neck, liver or kidney cancer.

The rearrangement uses TRBV4-1 and TRBJ1-1; D remains unclear. Germline V gives CDR1 MGHRA, CDR2 YSYEKL. The CDR3 runs to 17 residues. Trimming took 0 bases from V and 2 from J, leaving 16 bases between them. The CDR3 region has the DNA TGCGCCAGCAGCCAAGATTTGAGCAGAGGTCTCAACACTGAAGCTTTCTTT. Protein product: CASSQDLSRGLNTEAFF.

Relative to its sample, this clone is medium-sized. The sample contains more than one DNA sequence encoding this CDR3. The chain employs TRBV30 and TRBJ2-7; D is possibly TRBD1 or TRBD2 (5 bases each). Trimming took 5 bases from V and 1 from J, leaving 9 bases between them. Germline-derived CDR1 and CDR2 are GTSNPN and SVGIG (reference sequence). This CDR3 comprises 12 residues. The CDR3 reads CAWGTASYEQYF. The CDR3 DNA follows: TGTGCCTGGGGGACCGCGTCCTACGAGCAGTACTTC.

The chain couples TRBV6-5 to TRBJ1-3, with D unclear. The CDR3 runs 14 residues. Trimming pared 2 bases from V and 0 bases from J, leaving 5 bases between. CDR1 and CDR2 from the germline V gene are MNHEY and SVGAGI. Here the CDR3 DNA reads TGTGCCAGCAGTTACGACGACTCTGGAAACACCATATATTTT. Amino acids: CASSYDDSGNTIYF.

A single count supports this clone. This chain connects TRBV2 to TRBJ1-1; weak D call: TRBD1 (5 bases). Germline CDR1 is SNHLY and CDR2 is FYNNEI. The CDR3 covers 13 residues. V shed 2 bases and J shed 6 bases, with 10 bases lying between them. CDR3 in amino acids: CASSESAGPEAFF. CDR3 in DNA: TGTGCCAGCAGTGAATCGGCGGGACCTGAAGCTTTCTTT. The full variable domain, rest sourced from reference TRBV2 and TRBJ1-1, is EPEVTQTPSHQVTQMGQEVILRCVPISNHLYFYWYRQILGQKVEFLVSFYNNEISEKSEIFDDQFSVERPDGSNFTLKIRSTKLEDSAMYFCASSESAGPEAFFGQGTRLTVV.

V gene TRBV2 combines with J gene TRBJ2-1, with TRBD2 matching 7 bases. J was trimmed by 8 bases and V by 4 bases; bases with no gene match: 11. The CDR3 sequence is 15 residues long. The germline V gene encodes CDR1 SNHLY and CDR2 FYNNEI. The CDR3 sequence is CASSVLWEGLHEQFF. The DNA of the CDR3 is TGTGCCAGCAGTGTACTGTGGGAGGGCCTCCATGAGCAGTTCTTC.

V is TRBV15 and J is TRBJ2-3; tentative D call: TRBD1 (5 bases). Germline V gene lookup returns CDR1 LNHNV and CDR2 YYDKDF (reference sequence). The V and J ends lost 5 bases and 7 bases respectively, with 13 bases between them. The CDR3 runs to 13 residues. CDR3 in amino acids: CATSWTRVYTQYF. CDR3 DNA: TGTGCCACCAGCTGGACCAGGGTTTATACGCAGTATTTT.

V usage is TRBV11-2 and J usage is TRBJ2-5; D might be TRBD2 (6 bases). Trimming stripped 0 bases from V and 4 bases from J, with 18 bases between. The CDR3 consists of 17 residues. CDR1 is SGHAT and CDR2 is FQNNGV in the germline V gene. CDR3 amino acids: CASSLDMWSGGAETQYF. CDR3 bases: TGTGCCAGCAGCTTAGATATGTGGAGCGGAGGGGCAGAGACCCAGTACTTC.

The chain couples TRBV7-9 to TRBJ2-5, with TRBD2 matching over 9 bases. With V trimmed by 3 bases and J by 2 bases, 1 base remained unmatched. This CDR3 has 14 amino acids. Per the germline V gene, CDR1 is SEHNR and CDR2 is FQNEAQ (reference sequence). The CDR3 region is CASSFSGGQETQYF. The CDR3 DNA sequence: TGTGCCAGCAGCTTTAGCGGGGGTCAAGAGACCCAGTACTTC.

The chain links TRBV4-1 to TRBJ2-5, with unresolved D. Trimming removed 5 bases from V and 2 bases from J, with 9 bases in between. CDR1 is MGHRA, CDR2 YSYEKL, per germline. The CDR3 spans 13 residues. The CDR3 sequence is CASSELIQETQYF. The CDR3 DNA is TGCGCCAGCAGCGAGCTAATTCAAGAGACCCAGTACTTC.

V gene TRBV5-1 combines with J gene TRBJ1-4; D is possibly TRBD1 (5 bases). This CDR3 spans 13 amino acids. Trimming shortened V by 5 bases and J by 8 bases, and 13 bases separated the two germline ends. Germline values: CDR1 SGHRS, CDR2 YFSETQ. This chain's CDR3 is CASSGGRQEKLFF. In DNA, the CDR3 is TGCGCCAGCAGTGGCGGCCGACAGGAAAAACTGTTTTTT.

V and J are TRBV28 and TRBJ1-5; D is unresolved. The V end was cut by 0 bases, the J end by 7 bases, with 10 bases between. The CDR3 extends over 14 amino acids. Looked up from germline, CDR1 is MDHEN and CDR2 is SYDVKM. Here the CDR3 reads CASSLWGGEQPQHF. DNA of the CDR3: TGTGCCAGCAGTTTATGGGGTGGGGAACAGCCCCAGCATTTT.

This clone was counted once. The rearrangement joins TRBV2 to TRBJ1-4; D is perhaps TRBD1 (5 bases). Deletions cut 10 bases from V and 4 bases from J, with 19 bases between. The CDR3 is made up of 15 amino acids. Germline loops: CDR1 SNHLY, CDR2 FYNNEI. As DNA, the CDR3 is TGTGCCACCAGGGTGGGGACGGTCTTTAATGAAAAACTGTTTTTT. This sequence encodes CATRVGTVFNEKLFF.

In its sample, this clone ranks as medium-sized. The chain recombines TRBV11-2 with TRBJ2-5; unclear D gene. The CDR3 extends over 13 amino acids. The ends were cut back, 6 bases at V and 9 bases at J, with 17 bases in the middle. CDR1 SGHAT and CDR2 FQNNGV come from the germline V gene. CDR3 nucleotides: TGTGCCAGCAGTCAGATGGACGTGAGAGCCCAGTACTTC. It encodes CASSQMDVRAQYF.

This chain connects TRBV11-2 to TRBJ2-7, with D possibly TRBD1 on 5 matching bases. V lost 8 bases and J lost 6, with 20 bases in between. The CDR3 runs to 14 residues. In germline, CDR1 is SGHAT, CDR2 FQNNGV. The CDR3 region is CASSPRRDQGEQYF. The CDR3 DNA reads as TGTGCCAGCTCCCCCCGGCGCGATCAGGGCGAGCAGTACTTC.

This chain joins TRBV7-6 and TRBJ2-1; 10 bases map to TRBD1. CDR1 and CDR2 (germline): SGHVS, FNYEAQ. This CDR3 has 16 residues. V shed 2 bases, J shed 8 bases, and the junction held 9 bases outside the gene matches. DNA for the CDR3: TGTGCCAGCAGCTTAAGCCTGGGACAGGGGTACCATGAGCAGTTCTTC. This encodes CASSLSLGQGYHEQFF.

With respect to this clone: Given a much more abundant clone one base away, this may be a read error. This chain connects TRBV11-2 to TRBJ2-7; D may be TRBD1 (6 bases). Germline CDR1 and CDR2: SGHAT and FQNNGV. The CDR3 spans 17 residues. The ends were cut back, 0 bases at V and 3 bases at J, with 18 bases in the middle. The CDR3 spells CASSLDYPRAGVYEQYF. CDR3 sequence (DNA): TGTGCCAGCAGCTTAGATTATCCCCGGGCAGGGGTCTACGAGCAGTACTTC.

This chain links TRBV7-9 with TRBJ2-7; unclear D gene. The CDR3 loop spans 15 amino acids. V dropped 0 bases and J dropped 3 bases, with 12 bases sitting between them. Germline V gene data show CDR1 as SEHNR and CDR2 as FQNEAQ (reference sequence). Here the CDR3 DNA reads TGTGCCAGCAGCTTAGCGGCGACGGATTTCTACGAGCAGTACTTC. Its protein product is CASSLAATDFYEQYF.

DNA for the CDR3: TGTGCCAGCAGTGCTACAGGAGCCGCCAAAAACATTCAGTACTTC. This gives the protein CASSATGAAKNIQYF. V gene TRBV28 combines with J gene TRBJ2-4; a possible D gene is TRBD1 (5 bases). The CDR3 consists of 15 residues. Trimming pared 5 bases from V and 1 base from J, leaving 12 bases between. Germline CDR1 reads MDHEN; CDR2 reads SYDVKM.

This chain connects TRBV9 to TRBJ2-7, with D tentatively TRBD1 (6 bases). CDR1 and CDR2 from the germline V gene are SGDLS and YYNGEE. CDR3 length: 14 residues. Trimming removed 0 bases from V and 6 bases from J, with 13 bases in between. CDR3 region: CASSVGAGDGEQYF. The CDR3 DNA follows: TGTGCCAGCAGCGTAGGAGCAGGGGACGGCGAGCAGTACTTC. The full variable domain, in which reference TRBV9 and TRBJ2-7 provide the parts outside the CDR3, is DSGVTQTPKHLITATGQRVTLRCSPRSGDLSVYWYQQSLDQGLQFLIQYYNGEERAKGNILERFSAQQFPDLHSELNLSSLELGDSALYFCASSVGAGDGEQYFGPGTRLTVT.

This clone was seen more than once but under ten times. The chain combines TRBV27 with TRBJ2-1, with 9 nucleotides matching TRBD2. V was pared by 2 bases and J by 6 bases, with 2 bases of the junction left unmatched. The length of the CDR3 is 14 residues. Germline assignment: CDR1 MNHEY and CDR2 SMNVEV (reference sequence). Here the CDR3 DNA reads TGTGCCAGCAGTTTAGGGACTAGCATCAATGAGCAGTTCTTC. It specifies CASSLGTSINEQFF.

The V call is TRBV10-3, the J call TRBJ2-7, with TRBD2 matching over 7 bases. Germline V gene lookup returns CDR1 ENHRY and CDR2 SYGVKD. Trimming cost V 10 bases and J 2 bases; bases outside gene matches: 8. The CDR3 is 13 residues long. The CDR3 coding sequence is TGTGCCACCCGGGACCGGGAGGCCTACGAGCAGTACTTC. It specifies CATRDREAYEQYF.

The CDR3 is CASRPEPGRSPSAYGYTF. In nucleotides, the CDR3 is TGTGCCAGCAGGCCGGAACCGGGACGGAGTCCTTCGGCCTATGGCTACACCTTC. The chain employs TRBV28 and TRBJ1-2; D may be TRBD1 (5 bases). The germline CDR1 and CDR2 sequences are MDHEN and SYDVKM. The CDR3 totals 18 residues. Trimming stripped 6 bases from V and 4 bases from J, with 27 bases between.

The genes are TRBV13 and TRBJ1-2, with unresolved D. V lost 3 bases and J lost 3, with 8 bases in between. This CDR3 spans 13 amino acids. CDR1 PRHDT and CDR2 FYEKMQ come from the germline V gene (reference sequence). CDR3 DNA: TGTGCCAGCAGCTTCAACAGAGACTATGGCTACACCTTC. Amino acids: CASSFNRDYGYTF. The entire variable domain, with the rest obtained from reference TRBV13 and TRBJ1-2, is as follows: AAGVIQSPRHLIKEKRETATLKCYPIPRHDTVYWYQQGPGQDPQFLISFYEKMQSDKGSIPDRFSAQQFSDYHSELNMSSLELGDSALYFCASSFNRDYGYTFGSGTRLTVV.

The chain employs TRBV6-6 and TRBJ2-3; D uncertain. This CDR3 is 13 amino acids long. Trimming pared 8 bases from V and 3 bases from J, leaving 12 bases between. CDR1 is MNHNY and CDR2 is SVGAGI in the germline V gene (reference sequence). The CDR3 coding sequence is TGTGCCAGCGAAGCTTCGTCAACAGATACGCAGTATTTT. Amino acids: CASEASSTDTQYF.

In DNA, the CDR3 is TGTGCCAGTAGTATAGATTTGCCAGGTTTTGAGACCCAGTACTTC. Amino acids: CASSIDLPGFETQYF. V and J are TRBV19 and TRBJ2-5; no firm D call. The CDR3 is made up of 15 amino acids. Germline-derived CDR1 and CDR2 are LNHDA and SQIVND (reference sequence). Between the trimmed V and J ends, which lost 0 bases and 5 bases, there was a span of 13 bases.

This chain connects TRBV7-2 to TRBJ2-7, with D perhaps given as TRBD1 or TRBD2 (5 bases each). The CDR3 loop spans 14 amino acids. The germline V gene encodes CDR1 SGHTA and CDR2 FQGNSA. V shed 4 bases and J shed 5 bases, with 15 bases lying between them. The CDR3 bases are TGTGCCAGCAGCTATCCTGGGGACGTTAACGAGCAGTACTTC. The encoded protein is CASSYPGDVNEQYF. The entire variable domain, with the rest obtained from reference TRBV7-2 and TRBJ2-7, is as follows: GAGVSQSPSNKVTEKGKDVELRCDPISGHTALYWYRQSLGQGLEFLIYFQGNSAPDKSGLPSDRFSAERTGGSVSTLTIQRTQQEDSAVYLCASSYPGDVNEQYFGPGTRLTVT.

The rearrangement joins TRBV29-1 to TRBJ2-2; D remains ambiguous. Germline V lookup: CDR1 SQVTM, CDR2 ANQGSEA. CDR3 length equals 15 residues. Trimming pared 4 bases from V and 5 bases from J, leaving 17 bases between. The CDR3 reads CSVVEFGLETGELFF. DNA for the CDR3: TGCAGCGTTGTCGAGTTCGGTTTAGAAACCGGGGAGCTGTTTTTT.

This chain connects TRBV9 to TRBJ2-7; D is unclear. V lost 0 bases and J 3 bases, leaving 7 bases between the germline ends. Germline values: CDR1 SGDLS, CDR2 YYNGEE. There are 13 residues in the CDR3. CDR3 region: CASSVADGYEQYF. CDR3 coding DNA: TGTGCCAGCAGCGTAGCTGACGGCTACGAGCAGTACTTC.